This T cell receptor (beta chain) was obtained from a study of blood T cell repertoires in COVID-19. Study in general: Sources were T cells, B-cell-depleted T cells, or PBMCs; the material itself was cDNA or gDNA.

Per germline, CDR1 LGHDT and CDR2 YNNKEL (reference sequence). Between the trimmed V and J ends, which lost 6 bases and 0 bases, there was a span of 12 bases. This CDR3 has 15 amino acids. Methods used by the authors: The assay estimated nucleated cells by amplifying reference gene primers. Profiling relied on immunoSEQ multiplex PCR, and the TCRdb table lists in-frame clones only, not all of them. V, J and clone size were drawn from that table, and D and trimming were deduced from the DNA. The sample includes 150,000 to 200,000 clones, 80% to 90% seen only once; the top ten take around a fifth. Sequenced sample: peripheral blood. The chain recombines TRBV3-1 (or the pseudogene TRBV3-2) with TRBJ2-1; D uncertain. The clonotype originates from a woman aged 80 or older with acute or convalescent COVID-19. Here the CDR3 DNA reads TGTGCCAGCAGTTATGACTGGAGCTCCTACAATGAGCAGTTCTTC. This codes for CASSYDWSSYNEQFF.